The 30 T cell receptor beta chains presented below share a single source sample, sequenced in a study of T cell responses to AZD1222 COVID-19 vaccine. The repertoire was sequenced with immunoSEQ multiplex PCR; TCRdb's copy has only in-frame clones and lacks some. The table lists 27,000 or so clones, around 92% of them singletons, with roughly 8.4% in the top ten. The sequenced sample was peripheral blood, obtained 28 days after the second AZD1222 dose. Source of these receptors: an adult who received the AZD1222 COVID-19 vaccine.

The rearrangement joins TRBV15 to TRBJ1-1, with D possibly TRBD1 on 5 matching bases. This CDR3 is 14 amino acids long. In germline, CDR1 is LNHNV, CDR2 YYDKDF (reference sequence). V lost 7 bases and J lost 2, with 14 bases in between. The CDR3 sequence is CATTGGTANTEAFF. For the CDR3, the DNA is TGTGCCACCACCGGAGGGACGGCCAACACTGAAGCTTTCTTT.

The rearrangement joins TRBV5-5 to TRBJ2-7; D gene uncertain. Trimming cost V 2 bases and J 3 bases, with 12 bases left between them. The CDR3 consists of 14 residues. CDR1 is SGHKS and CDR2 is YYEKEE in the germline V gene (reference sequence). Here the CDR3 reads CASSFGETFYEQYF. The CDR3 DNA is TGTGCCAGCAGCTTTGGAGAAACTTTCTACGAGCAGTACTTC.

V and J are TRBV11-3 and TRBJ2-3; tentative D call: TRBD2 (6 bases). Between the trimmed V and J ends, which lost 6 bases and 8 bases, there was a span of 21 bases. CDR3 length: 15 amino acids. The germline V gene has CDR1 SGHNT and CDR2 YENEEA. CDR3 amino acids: CASSSQLGGGGTQYF. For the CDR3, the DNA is TGTGCCAGCAGTTCCCAGTTGGGGGGAGGAGGTACGCAGTATTTT. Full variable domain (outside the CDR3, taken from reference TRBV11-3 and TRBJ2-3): EAGVVQSPRYKIIEKKQPVAFWCNPISGHNTLYWYLQNLGQGPELLIRYENEEAVDDSQLPKDRFSAERLKGVDSTLKIQPAELGDSAVYLCASSSQLGGGGTQYFGPGTRLTVL.

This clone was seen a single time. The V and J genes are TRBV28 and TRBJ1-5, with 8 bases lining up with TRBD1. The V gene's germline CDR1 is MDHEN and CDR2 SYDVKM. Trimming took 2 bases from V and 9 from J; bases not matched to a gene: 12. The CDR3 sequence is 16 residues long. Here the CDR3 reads CASSLPGQGPSRPQHF. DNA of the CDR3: TGTGCCAGCAGTTTACCAGGACAGGGCCCAAGTCGGCCCCAGCATTTT.

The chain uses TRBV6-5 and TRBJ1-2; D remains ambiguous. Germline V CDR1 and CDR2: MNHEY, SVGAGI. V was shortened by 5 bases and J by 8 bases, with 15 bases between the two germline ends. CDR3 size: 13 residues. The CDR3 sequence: CASSKQAGGGYTF. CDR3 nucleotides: TGTGCCAGCAGTAAACAAGCTGGAGGCGGCTACACCTTC.

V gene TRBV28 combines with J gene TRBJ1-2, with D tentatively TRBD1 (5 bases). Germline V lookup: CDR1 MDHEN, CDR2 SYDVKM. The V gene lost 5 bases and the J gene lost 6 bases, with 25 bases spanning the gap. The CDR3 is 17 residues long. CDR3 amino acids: CASSGGGAVHGPHGYTF. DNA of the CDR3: TGTGCCAGCAGTGGGGGTGGCGCGGTCCATGGGCCTCATGGCTACACCTTC.

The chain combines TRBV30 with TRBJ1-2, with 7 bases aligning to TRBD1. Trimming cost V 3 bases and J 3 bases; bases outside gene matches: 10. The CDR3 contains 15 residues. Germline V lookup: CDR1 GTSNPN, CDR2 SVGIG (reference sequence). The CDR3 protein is CAWSVTAGQDYGYTF. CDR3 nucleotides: TGTGCCTGGAGCGTAACTGCCGGACAGGACTATGGCTACACCTTC.

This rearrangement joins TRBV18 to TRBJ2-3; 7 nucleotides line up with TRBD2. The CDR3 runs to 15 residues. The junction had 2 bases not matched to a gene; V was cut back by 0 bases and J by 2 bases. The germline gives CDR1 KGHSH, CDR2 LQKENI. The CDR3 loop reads CASSPPGGYTDTQYF. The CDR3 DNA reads TGTGCCAGCTCACCACCGGGAGGGTACACAGATACGCAGTATTTT.

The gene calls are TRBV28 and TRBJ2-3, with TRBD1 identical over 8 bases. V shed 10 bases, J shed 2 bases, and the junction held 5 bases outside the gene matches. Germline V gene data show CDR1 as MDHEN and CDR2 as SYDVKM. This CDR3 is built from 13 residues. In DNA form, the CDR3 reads TGTGCCACCGGACAGGGTCCCACAGATACGCAGTATTTT. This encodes CATGQGPTDTQYF.

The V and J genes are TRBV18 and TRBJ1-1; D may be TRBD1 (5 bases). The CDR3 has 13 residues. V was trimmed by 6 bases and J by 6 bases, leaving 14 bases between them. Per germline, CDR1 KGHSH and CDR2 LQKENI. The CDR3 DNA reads TGTGCCAGCTCCCACGGACATGATTCTGAAGCTTTCTTT. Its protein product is CASSHGHDSEAFF.

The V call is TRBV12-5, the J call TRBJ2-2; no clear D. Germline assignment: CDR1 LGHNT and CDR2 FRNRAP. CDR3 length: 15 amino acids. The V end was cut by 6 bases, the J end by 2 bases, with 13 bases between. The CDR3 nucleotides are TGTGCTAGTGGCCTCAATCCAGCTAACACCGGGGAGCTGTTTTTT. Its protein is CASGLNPANTGELFF.

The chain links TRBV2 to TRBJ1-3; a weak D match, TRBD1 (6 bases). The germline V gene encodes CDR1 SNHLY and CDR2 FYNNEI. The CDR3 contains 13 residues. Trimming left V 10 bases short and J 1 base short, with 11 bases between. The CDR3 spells CAKAGASGNTIYF. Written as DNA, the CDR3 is TGTGCCAAGGCAGGGGCGTCTGGAAACACCATATATTTT. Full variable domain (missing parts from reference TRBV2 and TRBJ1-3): EPEVTQTPSHQVTQMGQEVILRCVPISNHLYFYWYRQILGQKVEFLVSFYNNEISEKSEIFDDQFSVERPDGSNFTLKIRSTKLEDSAMYFCAKAGASGNTIYFGEGSWLTVV.

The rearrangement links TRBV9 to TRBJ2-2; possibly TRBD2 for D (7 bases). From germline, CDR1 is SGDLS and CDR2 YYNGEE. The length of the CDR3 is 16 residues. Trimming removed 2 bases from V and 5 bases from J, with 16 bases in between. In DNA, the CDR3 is TGTGCCAGCAGCGTTAGAGAGGGAGGGGGAACCGGGGAGCTGTTTTTT. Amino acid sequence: CASSVREGGGTGELFF.

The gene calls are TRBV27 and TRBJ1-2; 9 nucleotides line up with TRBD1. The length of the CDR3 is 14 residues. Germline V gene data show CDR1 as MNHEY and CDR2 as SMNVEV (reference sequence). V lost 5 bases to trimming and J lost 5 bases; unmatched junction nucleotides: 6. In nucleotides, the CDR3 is TGTGCCAGCAGTCCACAGGGGGCAAGATATGGCTACACCTTC. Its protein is CASSPQGARYGYTF.

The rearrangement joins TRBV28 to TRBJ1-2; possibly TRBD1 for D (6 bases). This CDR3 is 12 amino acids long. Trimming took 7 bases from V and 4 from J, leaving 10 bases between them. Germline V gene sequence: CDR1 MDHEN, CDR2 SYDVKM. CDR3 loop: CASTTGSYGYTF. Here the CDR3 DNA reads TGTGCCAGCACCACAGGGTCCTATGGCTACACCTTC.

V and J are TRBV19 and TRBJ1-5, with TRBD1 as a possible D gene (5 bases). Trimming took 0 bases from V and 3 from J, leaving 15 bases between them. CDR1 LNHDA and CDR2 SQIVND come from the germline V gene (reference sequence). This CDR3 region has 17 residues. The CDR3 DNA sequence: TGTGCCAGTAGTATAGAGGGGACCTCTGATGTCAATCAGCCCCAGCATTTT. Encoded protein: CASSIEGTSDVNQPQHF.

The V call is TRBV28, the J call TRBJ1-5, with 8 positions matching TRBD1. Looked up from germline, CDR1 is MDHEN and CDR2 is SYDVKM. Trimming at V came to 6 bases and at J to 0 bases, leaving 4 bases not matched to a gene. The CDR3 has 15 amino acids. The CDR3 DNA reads TGTGCCAGCAGCTGGACAGGGATTAGCAATCAGCCCCAGCATTTT. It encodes CASSWTGISNQPQHF.

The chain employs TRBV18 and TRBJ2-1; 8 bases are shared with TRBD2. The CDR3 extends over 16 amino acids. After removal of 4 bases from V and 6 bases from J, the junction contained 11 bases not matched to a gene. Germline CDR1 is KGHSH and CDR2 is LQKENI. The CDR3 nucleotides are TGTGCCAGCTCACTACCGGGACTAGGTGTCGTCAATGAGCAGTTCTTC. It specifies CASSLPGLGVVNEQFF. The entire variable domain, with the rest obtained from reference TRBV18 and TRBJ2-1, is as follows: NAGVMQNPRHLVRRRGQEARLRCSPMKGHSHVYWYRQLPEEGLKFMVYLQKENIIDESGMPKERFSAEFPKEGPSILRIQQVVRGDSAAYFCASSLPGLGVVNEQFFGPGTRLTVL.

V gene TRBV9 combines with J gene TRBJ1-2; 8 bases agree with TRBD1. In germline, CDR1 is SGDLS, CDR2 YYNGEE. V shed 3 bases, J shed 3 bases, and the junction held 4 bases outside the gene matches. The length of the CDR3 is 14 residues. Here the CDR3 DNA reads TGTGCCAGCAGCGCTGACAGGGGTGACTATGGCTACACCTTC. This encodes CASSADRGDYGYTF.

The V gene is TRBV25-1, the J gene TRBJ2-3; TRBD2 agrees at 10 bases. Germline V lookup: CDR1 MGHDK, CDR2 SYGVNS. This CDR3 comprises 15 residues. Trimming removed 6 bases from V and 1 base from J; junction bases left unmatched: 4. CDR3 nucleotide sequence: TGTGCCAGCAGGGGTAGCGGGGGGCGCACAGATACGCAGTATTTT. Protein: CASRGSGGRTDTQYF. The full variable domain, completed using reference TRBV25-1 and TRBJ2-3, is EADIYQTPRYLVIGTGKKITLECSQTMGHDKMYWYQQDPGMELHLIHYSYGVNSTEKGDLSSESTVSRIRTEHFPLTLESARPSHTSQYLCASRGSGGRTDTQYFGPGTRLTVL.

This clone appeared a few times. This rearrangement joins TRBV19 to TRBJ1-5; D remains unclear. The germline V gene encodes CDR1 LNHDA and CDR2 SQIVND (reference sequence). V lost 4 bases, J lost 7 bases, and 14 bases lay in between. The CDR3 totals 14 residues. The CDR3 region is CASSTQEATQPQHF. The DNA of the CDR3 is TGTGCCAGTAGTACCCAGGAGGCTACCCAGCCCCAGCATTTT.

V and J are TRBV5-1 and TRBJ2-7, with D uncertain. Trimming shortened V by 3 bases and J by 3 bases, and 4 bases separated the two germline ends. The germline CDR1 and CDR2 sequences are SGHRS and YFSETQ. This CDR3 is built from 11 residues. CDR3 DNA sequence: TGCGCCAGCAGCTCTTACTACGAGCAGTACTTC. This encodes CASSSYYEQYF.

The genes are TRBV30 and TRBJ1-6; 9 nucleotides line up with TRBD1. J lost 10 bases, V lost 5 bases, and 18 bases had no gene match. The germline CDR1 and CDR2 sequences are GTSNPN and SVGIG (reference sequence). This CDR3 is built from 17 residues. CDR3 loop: CAWEDPTGGANWSPLHF. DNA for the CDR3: TGTGCCTGGGAGGACCCGACAGGGGGAGCGAATTGGTCACCCCTCCACTTT.

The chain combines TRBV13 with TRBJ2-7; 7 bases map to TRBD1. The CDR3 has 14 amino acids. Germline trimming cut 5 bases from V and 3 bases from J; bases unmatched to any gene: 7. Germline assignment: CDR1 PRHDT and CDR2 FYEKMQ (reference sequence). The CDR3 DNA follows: TGTGCCAGCAGCATAAACAGGGACAGCTACGAGCAGTACTTC. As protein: CASSINRDSYEQYF.

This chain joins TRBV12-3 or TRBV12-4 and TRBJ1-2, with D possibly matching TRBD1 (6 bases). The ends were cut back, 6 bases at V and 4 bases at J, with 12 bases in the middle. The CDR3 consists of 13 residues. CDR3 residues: CASSPGQIYGYTF. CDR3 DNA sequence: TGTGCCAGCAGCCCCGGACAGATCTATGGCTACACCTTC.

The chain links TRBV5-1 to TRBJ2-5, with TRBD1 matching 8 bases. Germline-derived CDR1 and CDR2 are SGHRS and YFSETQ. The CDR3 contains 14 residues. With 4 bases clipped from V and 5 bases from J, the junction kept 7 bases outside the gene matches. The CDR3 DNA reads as TGCGCCAGCAGCCGGGACAGGATAGGGGAGACCCAGTACTTC. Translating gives CASSRDRIGETQYF. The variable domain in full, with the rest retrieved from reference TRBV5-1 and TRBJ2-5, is KAGVTQTPRYLIKTRGQQVTLSCSPISGHRSVSWYQQTPGQGLQFLFEYFSETQRNKGNFPGRFSGRQFSNSRSEMNVSTLELGDSALYLCASSRDRIGETQYFGPGTRLLVL.

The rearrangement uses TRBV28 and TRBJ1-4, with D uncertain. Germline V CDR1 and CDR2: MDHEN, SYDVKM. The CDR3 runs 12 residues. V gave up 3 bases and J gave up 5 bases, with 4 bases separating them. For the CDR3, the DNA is TGTGCCAGCAGTTTCCAGAATGAAAAACTGTTTTTT. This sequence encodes CASSFQNEKLFF.

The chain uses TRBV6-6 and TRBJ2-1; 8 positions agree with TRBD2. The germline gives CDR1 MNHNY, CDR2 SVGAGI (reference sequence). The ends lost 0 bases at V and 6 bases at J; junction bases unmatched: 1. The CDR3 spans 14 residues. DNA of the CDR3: TGTGCCAGCAGTTACTCCGGGACTAGCAATGAGCAGTTCTTC. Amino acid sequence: CASSYSGTSNEQFF.

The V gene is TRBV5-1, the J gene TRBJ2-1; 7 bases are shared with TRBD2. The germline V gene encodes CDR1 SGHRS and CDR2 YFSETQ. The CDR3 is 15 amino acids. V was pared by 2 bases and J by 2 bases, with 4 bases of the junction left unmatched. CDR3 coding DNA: TGCGCCAGCAGCTTAGCGGCGGGGGCCTACAATGAGCAGTTCTTC. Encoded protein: CASSLAAGAYNEQFF.

This chain's CDR3 is CASSESGAGSTYEQYF. The CDR3 DNA reads TGCGCCAGCAGTGAGTCGGGAGCGGGGTCGACCTACGAGCAGTACTTC. The rearrangement links TRBV10-1 to TRBJ2-7, with 7 bases identical to TRBD2. The CDR3 is 16 amino acids. The germline V gene encodes CDR1 WNHNN and CDR2 SYGVQD (reference sequence). J lost 2 bases, V lost 0 bases, and 7 bases had no gene match.